This T cell receptor (beta chain) derives from a study of T cells in localized non-small cell lung cancer. The study, taken as a whole, reports: Median approximately 58 top-100 tumor clones were shared with paired adjacent lung. A higher density of T cells in blood coincided with extended overall survival. Among the tissues sampled, uninvolved adjacent lung had the highest T cell clonality, above tumor.

Per germline, CDR1 SGHRS and CDR2 YFSETQ. V shed 1 base and J shed 3 bases, with 20 bases lying between them. The CDR3 loop spans 17 amino acids. Profiling relied on immunoSEQ multiplex PCR, and the TCRdb table lists in-frame clones only, not all of them. The repertoire holds about 52,000 clones, with about nine tenths as singletons. This clone is a singleton in its sample. What it binds is not known. The material was peripheral blood, obtained before any cancer treatment. This TCR was sampled from an older male donor with stage III squamous cell lung carcinoma. V and J are TRBV5-1 and TRBJ2-7; TRBD2 is a possible D gene (6 bases). The CDR3 sequence is CASSLTTDLSGFYEQYF. CDR3 in DNA: TGCGCCAGCAGCTTGACAACAGACCTTAGCGGTTTCTACGAGCAGTACTTC.